These T cell receptor beta chains were read from a single sample in a study of blood T cell repertoires in COVID-19. Measured with immunoSEQ multiplex PCR; TCRdb has only the in-frame clones, and not every one. The profile shows roughly 180,000 clones, approximately 88% of them singletons. Sequenced input: peripheral blood. The receptors come from a woman aged 30 to 39 with acute or convalescent COVID-19. The CDR3 runs from the conserved cysteine through the conserved F or W. D genes are given only for firm matches. Clone size is not always given. Where it is, it says once, few, many or a class for expanded clones.

clone_size: .; d_call: TRBD2; v_call: TRBV10-1; j_call: TRBJ2-3; cdr3_aa: CASSPGLAGVSDTQYF; cdr3_nt: TGCGCCAGCAGCCCCGGACTAGCGGGAGTGTCAGATACGCAGTATTTT
clone_size: .; d_call: .; v_call: TRBV2; j_call: TRBJ1-2; cdr3_aa: CAVSGGYTF; cdr3_nt: TGTGCCGTCTCCGGGGGCTACACCTTC
clone_size: .; d_call: .; v_call: TRBV3-1/TRBV3-2; j_call: TRBJ2-7; cdr3_aa: CASSQTTGTYIF; cdr3_nt: TGTGCCAGCAGCCAAACCACCGGGACTTATATTTTC
clone_size: once; d_call: TRBD2; v_call: TRBV15; j_call: TRBJ2-2; cdr3_aa: CATSPLGSGGTGELFF; cdr3_nt: TGTGCCACCAGCCCCCTAGGGTCGGGGGGCACCGGGGAGCTGTTTTTT
clone_size: .; d_call: .; v_call: TRBV6-1; j_call: TRBJ1-5; cdr3_aa: CASSEVVVSNQPQHF; cdr3_nt: TGTGCCAGCAGTGAAGTTGTCGTAAGCAATCAGCCCCAGCATTTT
clone_size: .; d_call: TRBD1; v_call: TRBV7-2; j_call: TRBJ2-3; cdr3_aa: CASSQDRVDTQYF; cdr3_nt: TGTGCCAGCAGCCAGGACAGGGTGGATACGCAGTATTTT
clone_size: .; d_call: .; v_call: TRBV28; j_call: TRBJ2-1; cdr3_aa: CASSSRGVGPSRFF; cdr3_nt: TGTGCCAGCAGTTCCAGGGGTGTAGGGCCATCCCGGTTCTTC
clone_size: .; d_call: .; v_call: TRBV30; j_call: TRBJ1-1; cdr3_aa: CAWSPQGTGAFF; cdr3_nt: TGTGCCTGGAGCCCTCAAGGTACGGGAGCTTTCTTT
clone_size: few; d_call: .; v_call: TRBV7-9; j_call: TRBJ1-2; cdr3_aa: CASSPGLGGYTF; cdr3_nt: TGTGCCAGCAGCCCGGGACTCGGGGGCTACACCTTC
clone_size: .; d_call: .; v_call: TRBV6-5; j_call: TRBJ2-1; cdr3_aa: CASRPSVGINEQFF; cdr3_nt: TGTGCCAGCAGGCCCAGTGTCGGGATCAATGAGCAGTTCTTC
clone_size: .; d_call: .; v_call: TRBV7-2; j_call: TRBJ2-3; cdr3_aa: CASSPDNHRTDTQYF; cdr3_nt: TGTGCCAGCAGCCCAGATAACCACCGCACAGATACGCAGTATTTT
clone_size: .; d_call: .; v_call: TRBV28; j_call: TRBJ2-7; cdr3_aa: CASSRTSYEQYF; cdr3_nt: TGTGCCAGCAGCAGAACCTCCTACGAGCAGTACTTC
clone_size: .; d_call: TRBD2; v_call: TRBV30; j_call: TRBJ2-7; cdr3_aa: CAWSISAGAKF; cdr3_nt: TGTGCCTGGAGTATCTCAGCGGGAGCCAAGTTC
clone_size: .; d_call: TRBD1; v_call: TRBV27; j_call: TRBJ2-5; cdr3_aa: CASSPTGTGAAWAQYF; cdr3_nt: TGTGCCAGCAGCCCAACCGGGACAGGGGCCGCTTGGGCCCAGTACTTC
clone_size: .; d_call: TRBD2; v_call: TRBV6-1; j_call: TRBJ2-4; cdr3_aa: CASSDPGLASNIQYF; cdr3_nt: TGTGCCAGCAGTGACCCGGGACTAGCTTCGAACATTCAGTACTTC
clone_size: .; d_call: TRBD2; v_call: TRBV5-1; j_call: TRBJ2-2; cdr3_aa: CASSPQLAGDNGELFF; cdr3_nt: TGCGCCAGCAGCCCCCAACTAGCGGGAGACAACGGGGAGCTGTTTTTT
clone_size: .; d_call: .; v_call: TRBV28; j_call: TRBJ2-4; cdr3_aa: CASSSESLKNIQYF; cdr3_nt: TGTGCCAGCAGTTCTGAATCCCTAAAAAACATTCAGTACTTC
clone_size: .; d_call: .; v_call: TRBV7-2; j_call: TRBJ2-7; cdr3_aa: CASSLGSGTQTYEQYF; cdr3_nt: TGTGCCAGCAGCTTAGGGTCCGGGACACAGACCTACGAGCAGTACTTC
clone_size: .; d_call: .; v_call: TRBV2; j_call: TRBJ1-1; cdr3_aa: CASRDSAHTEAFF; cdr3_nt: TGTGCCAGCAGGGACAGTGCGCACACTGAAGCTTTCTTT
clone_size: few; d_call: TRBD1; v_call: TRBV28; j_call: TRBJ1-2; cdr3_aa: CASSQQTGALGGYTF; cdr3_nt: TGTGCCAGCAGTCAACAAACAGGGGCCCTTGGGGGCTACACCTTC
clone_size: .; d_call: TRBD1; v_call: TRBV24-1; j_call: TRBJ1-1; cdr3_aa: CATGTGSEAFF; cdr3_nt: TGTGCCACGGGGACAGGGTCTGAAGCTTTCTTT
clone_size: .; d_call: .; v_call: TRBV27; j_call: TRBJ1-3; cdr3_aa: CASSGGTASGNTIYF; cdr3_nt: TGTGCCAGCAGTGGGGGGACCGCCTCTGGAAACACCATATATTTT
clone_size: .; d_call: .; v_call: TRBV11-2; j_call: TRBJ2-1; cdr3_aa: CASSLGGDGALNEQFF; cdr3_nt: TGTGCCAGCAGCTTAGGCGGGGACGGGGCCCTCAATGAGCAGTTCTTC
clone_size: .; d_call: .; v_call: TRBV12-3/TRBV12-4; j_call: TRBJ2-2; cdr3_aa: CASYPGVGELFF; cdr3_nt: TGTGCCAGCTATCCCGGGGTCGGGGAGCTGTTTTTT
clone_size: .; d_call: .; v_call: TRBV11-3; j_call: TRBJ1-5; cdr3_aa: CASSLGQGSNQPQHF; cdr3_nt: TGTGCCAGCAGCTTAGGCCAGGGATCCAATCAGCCCCAGCATTTT
clone_size: .; d_call: .; v_call: TRBV19; j_call: TRBJ2-2; cdr3_aa: CASGGGYTGELFF; cdr3_nt: TGTGCCAGTGGTGGCGGGTACACCGGGGAGCTGTTTTTT
clone_size: .; d_call: .; v_call: TRBV19; j_call: TRBJ2-3; cdr3_aa: CASSIGGVQDTQYF; cdr3_nt: TGTGCCAGTAGCATCGGCGGGGTCCAGGATACGCAGTATTTT
clone_size: .; d_call: .; v_call: TRBV4-2; j_call: TRBJ1-6; cdr3_aa: CASSRPDNYNSPLHF; cdr3_nt: TGTGCCAGCAGCCGGCCGGACAACTATAATTCACCCCTCCACTTT
clone_size: .; d_call: .; v_call: TRBV29-1; j_call: TRBJ2-1; cdr3_aa: CSVEANYNEQFF; cdr3_nt: TGCAGCGTTGAAGCCAATTACAATGAGCAGTTCTTC
clone_size: .; d_call: TRBD1; v_call: TRBV30; j_call: TRBJ1-1; cdr3_aa: CAWSVQGSEEAFF; cdr3_nt: TGTGCCTGGAGTGTACAGGGGTCCGAGGAAGCTTTCTTT
clone_size: .; d_call: .; v_call: TRBV28; j_call: TRBJ2-2; cdr3_aa: CASSKQGNTGELFF; cdr3_nt: TGTGCCAGCAGTAAACAGGGGAACACCGGGGAGCTGTTTTTT
clone_size: .; d_call: TRBD2; v_call: TRBV6-4; j_call: TRBJ2-3; cdr3_aa: CASSDSFTGTNTDTQYF; cdr3_nt: TGTGCCAGCAGTGACTCGTTTACCGGGACTAACACAGATACGCAGTATTTT
clone_size: .; d_call: .; v_call: TRBV21-1; j_call: TRBJ2-7; cdr3_aa: CASSPNLGVPSSYEQYF; cdr3_nt: TGTGCCAGCAGCCCGAACTTAGGGGTCCCGAGCTCCTACGAGCAGTACTTC
clone_size: .; d_call: .; v_call: TRBV11-2; j_call: TRBJ2-5; cdr3_aa: CASSLSRDKETQYF; cdr3_nt: TGTGCCAGCAGCCTCAGCCGGGATAAAGAGACCCAGTACTTC
clone_size: .; d_call: .; v_call: TRBV18; j_call: TRBJ1-1; cdr3_aa: CASSPDLGRREAFF; cdr3_nt: TGTGCCAGCTCACCCGACCTGGGCAGGCGAGAAGCTTTCTTT